The clone carrying this T cell receptor beta chain was recorded a few times. Its antigen is undetermined. Described treatment: oral pan-JAK inhibitor, 5-10 mg twice daily. In alopecia areata patients, both lesional scalp punch biopsies and peripheral blood were collected. Cell sorting on a FACSAria was used to separate CD4+ and CD8+ T cells from the PBMCs. The sample is drawn from a study of CD8+ T cells in alopecia areata. Study context: The study gave treated patients oral tofacitinib at 5 to 10 mg twice daily.

Study observations and caveats: Whereas mice showed it more clearly, TCR sharing across patients was murkier, possibly because of HLA.

Isolated RNA was reverse transcribed into cDNA used as the sequencing template. The data were produced by immunoSEQ multiplex PCR, yet TCRdb's version contains in-frame clones alone and is incomplete. The sample carries some 120,000 clones, around 60% recorded once. The source was CD4+ T cells sorted from blood, collected at week 4, from a patient treated with tofacitinib. This TCR was recovered from a human donor with alopecia areata.

CDR3 nucleotide sequence: TGTGCCAGCAGCAACAGGGGAGGGAACACTGAAGCTTTCTTT. This codes for CASSNRGGNTEAFF. V and J are TRBV27 and TRBJ1-1, with 7 bases that match TRBD1. V trimming: 6 bases; J trimming: 1 base; junction bases outside the gene matches: 5. In germline, CDR1 is MNHEY, CDR2 SMNVEV (reference sequence). CDR3 length equals 14 residues.